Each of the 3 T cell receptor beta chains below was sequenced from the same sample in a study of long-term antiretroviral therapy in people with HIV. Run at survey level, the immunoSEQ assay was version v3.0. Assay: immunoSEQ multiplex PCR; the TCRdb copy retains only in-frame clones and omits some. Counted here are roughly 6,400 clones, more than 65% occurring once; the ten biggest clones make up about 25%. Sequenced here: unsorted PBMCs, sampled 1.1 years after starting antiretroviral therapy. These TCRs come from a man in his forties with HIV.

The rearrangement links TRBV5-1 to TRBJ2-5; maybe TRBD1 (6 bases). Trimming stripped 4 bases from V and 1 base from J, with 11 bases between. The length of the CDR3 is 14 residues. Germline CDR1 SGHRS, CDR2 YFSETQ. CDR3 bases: TGCGCCAGCAGCCCCAGGGGAACCCAAGAGACCCAGTACTTC. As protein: CASSPRGTQETQYF.

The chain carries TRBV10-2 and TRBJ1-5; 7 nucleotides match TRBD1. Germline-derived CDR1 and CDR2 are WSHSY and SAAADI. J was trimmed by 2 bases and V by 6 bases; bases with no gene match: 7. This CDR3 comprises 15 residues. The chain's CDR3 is CASSPQGNGNQPQHF. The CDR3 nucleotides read TGCGCCAGCAGCCCACAGGGGAACGGCAATCAGCCCCAGCATTTT.

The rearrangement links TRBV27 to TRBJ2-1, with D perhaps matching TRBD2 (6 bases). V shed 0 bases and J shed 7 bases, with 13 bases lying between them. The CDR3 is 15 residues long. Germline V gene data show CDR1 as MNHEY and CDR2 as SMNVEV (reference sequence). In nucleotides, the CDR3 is TGTGCCAGCAGTTTATCGGGAGCGGGCGGGAATGAGCAGTTCTTC. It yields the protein CASSLSGAGGNEQFF.